The source of this T cell receptor (beta chain) is a study of T cell changes during pregnancy in multiple sclerosis. Germline V gene sequence: CDR1 LNHNV, CDR2 YYDKDF (reference sequence). Trimming removed 0 bases at V and 4 bases at J, with 12 bases between. The CDR3 has 16 residues. The assay was immunoSEQ multiplex PCR, and TCRdb's table has in-frame clones only and misses some. This table holds 40,000 or so clones, 70% to 90% found once. This clone was counted a few times. Material: CD8+ T cells from peripheral blood mononuclear cells, obtained in the first trimester of pregnancy. This chain links TRBV15 with TRBJ1-4; TRBD1 might be the D (5 bases). The source is a female donor with multiple sclerosis, enrolled in a pregnancy study. In nucleotides, the CDR3 is TGTGCCACCAGCAGAGAGGTCGGGGGGGGTAATGAAAAACTGTTTTTT. Translated, it gives CATSREVGGGNEKLFF.